This is a list of T cell receptor beta chains from one sample in a study of metastatic and nonmetastatic thyroid tumors. With MiXCR, TCRdb reprocessed the PCR reads. Among about 23,000 clones listed, about a quarter were seen once. The sequencing sample was made of tumor tissue. The receptors derive from a female donor with papillary thyroid cancer or a benign thyroid nodule (not recorded which). Some clones in this sample may be carry-over from other donors' samples. The CDR3 runs from the conserved cysteine through the conserved F or W. A D gene is named only where the DNA matches it firmly. Rows give clone size only sometimes, using once, few, many, or a class for an expanded clone.

>TRBV29-1|14|TRBJ1-1|.|.
TGCAGCGTTGTGCACGGCGGACATGGCACTGAAGCTTTCTTT
CSVVHGGHGTEAFF
>TRBV4-2|14|TRBJ1-1|many|.
TGTGCCAGCAGCCAAGTTGCCGAGAACACTGAAGCTTTCTTT
CASSQVAENTEAFF
>TRBV19|14|TRBJ2-3|many|TRBD2
TGTGCCAGTACCAAAGCGGGGGGGGGGGATACGCAGTATTTT
CASTKAGGGDTQYF
>TRBV29-1|14|TRBJ1-3|.|.
TGCAGCGTGCACCCGCGGAGCTCTGGAAACACCATATATTTT
CSVHPRSSGNTIYF
>TRBV6-2/TRBV6-3|14|TRBJ1-2|few|.
TGTGCCAGCAGGCGTGACGACTCGGACTATGGCTACACCTTC
CASRRDDSDYGYTF
>TRBV6-1|16|TRBJ2-2|few|.
TGTGCCAGCAGCGCCGAACGGACGGGGGTCCCAGGTGAGCTGTTTTTT
CASSAERTGVPGELFF
>TRBV5-1|15|TRBJ2-3|.|.
TGCGCCAGCAGCTTGGATCTGGGGGGCACATATACTCAGTATTTT
CASSLDLGGTYTQYF
>TRBV6-5|13|TRBJ2-1|few|.
TGTGCCAGCAGTTACTCGTCAGAGGTTGAGCATTTCTTC
CASSYSSEVEHFF
>TRBV15|14|TRBJ2-7|.|TRBD2
TGTGCCACCGCTAGCGGTGGGGCTTCCTACGAGCAGCACTTC
CATASGGASYEQHF
>TRBV20-1|13|TRBJ2-5|few|.
TGCAGTGCCGGAGGGGGGTGGCGGGAGACCCAGTACTTC
CSAGGGWRETQYF
>TRBV7-2|15|TRBJ2-1|many|TRBD1
TGTGCCAGCAGCCCTACTGCGGGACAGGGAAATGAGCAGTTCTTC
CASSPTAGQGNEQFF
>TRBV20-1|16|TRBJ2-5|once|TRBD2
TGCAGTGCTCGCGGGGAGGGGCCAAGGGCCCCAGAGACCCAGTACTTC
CSARGEGPRAPETQYF
>TRBV11-3|13|TRBJ2-1|.|.
TGTGCCAGCAGCCTCAGACTGAGCAATGAGCAGTTCTTC
CASSLRLSNEQFF
>TRBV20-1|13|TRBJ2-1|.|.
TGCGGTGCCATGGACAGTTGGAATCATGAGCAGTTCTTC
CGAMDSWNHEQFF
>TRBV20-1|15|TRBJ1-5|.|TRBD1
TGCAGTGCTAAAAGGACAGGCAATAGCAATCAGCCCCAGCATTTT
CSAKRTGNSNQPQHF
>TRBV9|11|TRBJ2-5|few|.
TGTGCCAGCAGCCGATGTGAGACCCAGTACTTC
CASSRCETQYF
>TRBV4-1|16|TRBJ2-1|many|TRBD2
TGCGCCAGCAGCCATCCACCTCCTTCGGGGGGGAATGAGCAGTTCTTC
CASSHPPPSGGNEQFF
>TRBV7-2|15|TRBJ2-7|medium-sized|TRBD2
TGTGCCAGCAGCTTAAGGCGACTAGCGGGTGCCGAGCAGTACTTC
CASSLRRLAGAEQYF
>TRBV7-2|11|TRBJ1-2|medium-sized|.
TGTGCCAGCAGCTTCAGTCCCAGCTACCCCTTC
CASSFSPSYPF
>TRBV27|16|TRBJ2-7|.|TRBD2
TGTGCCAGCAGTACATTAGCGGGGGGGCGATTCGGAGAGCAGTACTTC
CASSTLAGGRFGEQYF
>TRBV27|15|TRBJ2-7|medium-sized|.
TGTGCCAGCAGTTTGGTCACAGGAAGCGCCTACGAGCAGTACTTC
CASSLVTGSAYEQYF
>TRBV3-1|14|TRBJ2-7|once|.
TGTGCCAGCAGCCAAGATACAGAAACCTACGAGCAGTACTTC
CASSQDTETYEQYF
>TRBV5-1|14|TRBJ1-4|many|TRBD1
TGCGCCAGCAGCACCGGACAGGGGGACGAAAAACTGTTTTTT
CASSTGQGDEKLFF
>TRBV6-2/TRBV6-3|13|TRBJ2-7|medium-sized|.
TGTGCCAGCAGCCCCGGGACCTTTCGCGAGCAGTACTTC
CASSPGTFREQYF
>TRBV5-1|14|TRBJ2-3|few|.
TGCGCCAGCAGCTTGGCCCAGCGCACAGATACGCAGTATTTT
CASSLAQRTDTQYF
>TRBV27|18|TRBJ2-2|.|TRBD2
TGTGCCAGCAGTCTGCGGGGGACTAGCGGTACGAACACCGGGGAGCTGTTTTTT
CASSLRGTSGTNTGELFF
>TRBV19|11|TRBJ2-1|medium-sized|.
TGTGCCAGTAGTATAGGTCCTGAGCAGTTCTTC
CASSIGPEQFF
>TRBV28|14|TRBJ1-1|.|.
TGTGTCAGTACTATACATGGGGGCAACACTGAAGCTTTCTTT
CVSTIHGGNTEAFF
>TRBV20-1|11|TRBJ2-1|medium-sized|TRBD1
TGCAGTGCTAGAGGTGGGGACAGTAGGTTCTTC
CSARGGDSRFF
>TRBV6-4|15|TRBJ2-5|many|TRBD2
TGTGCCAGCAGTCCATCAGGACTAGGTGGCGAGACCCAGTACTTC
CASSPSGLGGETQYF
>TRBV6-4|16|TRBJ2-3|many|.
TGTGCCAGCAGTGACTCGAGCTCGGGGGGCACAGATACGCAGTATTTT
CASSDSSSGGTDTQYF
>TRBV6-1|12|TRBJ1-5|few|.
TGTGCCAGCGGCCGTAGCAATCAGCCCCAGCATTTT
CASGRSNQPQHF
>TRBV5-1|15|TRBJ1-5|many|.
TGCGCCAGCATCCCTAGGGGTTCGAGCAATCAGCCCCAGCATTTT
CASIPRGSSNQPQHF
>TRBV19|15|TRBJ2-2|many|TRBD1
TGTGCCAGTAGTACCGGACAGGGGGCGGCCGGGGAGCTGTTTTTT
CASSTGQGAAGELFF
>TRBV7-8|12|TRBJ2-7|.|.
TGTGCCAGCAGCTTTCAGAACTACGAGCAGTACTTC
CASSFQNYEQYF
>TRBV12-3/TRBV12-4|13|TRBJ1-1|medium-sized|.
TGTGCCAGCAGTTATGGGGCGAGGGGTGAAGCTTTCTTT
CASSYGARGEAFF
>TRBV6-5|15|TRBJ1-6|few|TRBD1
TGTGCCATCATTTATCTCGGGACAGGGAATTCACCCCTCCACTTT
CAIIYLGTGNSPLHF
>TRBV6-1|14|TRBJ1-1|medium-sized|TRBD1
TGTGCCATCGACAGGGGGCTCGGAGACACTGAAGCTTTCTTT
CAIDRGLGDTEAFF
>TRBV11-1|16|TRBJ1-5|many|TRBD1
TGTGCCAGCAGCTTAACAGGGACAGGGGGCACTCAGCCCCAGCATTTT
CASSLTGTGGTQPQHF
>TRBV15|15|TRBJ2-5|.|.
TGTGCCACCAGCAGTAGACAGGGAGGGAAAGAGACCCAGTACTTC
CATSSRQGGKETQYF
>TRBV11-3|14|TRBJ1-5|many|TRBD1
TGTGCCAGCAGCTTAGTCACAGGGGGGGAGCCCCAGCATTTT
CASSLVTGGEPQHF
>TRBV7-9|15|TRBJ2-5|many|.
TGTGCCAGCAGCTTAGTTGGCATTGACCAAGAGACCCAGTACTTC
CASSLVGIDQETQYF
>TRBV5-5|15|TRBJ2-7|.|TRBD1
TGTGCCAGCAGACCATCCGGGACAGGGGGCGCCGAGCAGTACTTC
CASRPSGTGGAEQYF
>TRBV20-1|15|TRBJ2-1|medium-sized|.
TGCAGTGCTAGAGACCGACTAGGCCTAGACAATGAGCAGTTCTTC
CSARDRLGLDNEQFF
>TRBV5-6|15|TRBJ1-5|many|TRBD1
TGTGCCAGCAGTTCTCACAGGGGGGGAGGTCAGCCCCAGCATTTT
CASSSHRGGGQPQHF
>TRBV27|15|TRBJ2-2|many|TRBD2
TGTGCCAGCAGTCGTAGCGGGGGGGCGTCCGGGGAGCTGTTTTTT
CASSRSGGASGELFF
>TRBV6-1|15|TRBJ1-2|medium-sized|TRBD1
TGTGCCAGCAGTCAGGGGACAGGGGCTAACTATGGCTACACCTTC
CASSQGTGANYGYTF
>TRBV10-2|15|TRBJ2-1|few|.
TGCGCCAGCAGTGAGGGACTACTGACCTACAATGAGCAGTTCTTC
CASSEGLLTYNEQFF
>TRBV7-8|15|TRBJ2-7|.|TRBD2
TGTGCCAGCAGCTTGGGACTAGCGGGACGATATGAGCAGTACTTC
CASSLGLAGRYEQYF
>TRBV6-1|13|TRBJ2-7|.|.
TGTGCCAGCGGGTTAAACCCTGGGGACGAGCAGTACTTC
CASGLNPGDEQYF
>TRBV6-4|13|TRBJ1-6|few|.
TGTGCCAGCAGTCAGACTCCGGACTCACCCCTCCACTTT
CASSQTPDSPLHF
>TRBV6-1|14|TRBJ1-2|medium-sized|.
TGTGCCAGCAGTGAAGACGTAAGGTCCTATGGCTACACCTTC
CASSEDVRSYGYTF
>TRBV4-1|14|TRBJ1-2|once|TRBD1
TGCGCCAGCAGCCAAGGAACAGGGGTCTATGGCTACACCTTC
CASSQGTGVYGYTF
>TRBV20-1|17|TRBJ1-2|once|TRBD1
TGCAGTGCTAGAGATCGAGGCTGGACAGGGATTAACTATGGCTACACCTTC
CSARDRGWTGINYGYTF
>TRBV7-2|13|TRBJ1-5|.|.
TGTGCCAGCAGCTTAGCGTTCTGGGAGCCCCAGCACTTT
CASSLAFWEPQHF
>TRBV10-1|16|TRBJ2-3|many|.
TGCGCCAGCAGTAAGCCTAGCGAACCTAGCACAGATACGCAGTATTTT
CASSKPSEPSTDTQYF
>TRBV6-2/TRBV6-3|12|TRBJ2-3|many|.
TGTGCCAGCGGGTTACACACAGATACGCAGTATTTT
CASGLHTDTQYF
>TRBV5-4|14|TRBJ2-7|once|.
TGTGCCAGCAGCTCGACGGGGCAGACATACGAGCAGTACTTC
CASSSTGQTYEQYF
>TRBV30|14|TRBJ1-3|few|.
TGTGCCTGGAGTTCCGTCAGCCACGGAAACACCGTATATTTT
CAWSSVSHGNTVYF
>TRBV20-1|13|TRBJ2-5|many|.
TGCAGTGCTAGAGGTGGGGGGGCCAGATCCCAGTACTTC
CSARGGGARSQYF